These 15 T cell receptor beta chains were all obtained from the same sample, sequenced in a study of T-cell memory formation after mild COVID-19. TCRdb passed the 5' RACE reads through MiXCR, listing each CDR3 protein once. The sample holds roughly 120,000 distinct CDR3 sequences; about a fifth are singletons and the top ten take roughly two fifths. The sequenced sample was PBMCs or a T cell subset sorted from them (not recorded which). These receptors originate from a man aged 18 to 35 who had mild COVID-19 (a few samples of this study predate the infection). Cell type and time point are not known.

The chain joins TRBV4-3 to TRBJ2-3; a possible D gene is TRBD1 (5 bases). Trimming stripped 1 base from V and 0 bases from J, with 11 bases between. The germline CDR1 and CDR2 sequences are LGHNA and YSLEER. The CDR3 totals 16 residues. The CDR3 nucleotides are TGCGCCAGCAGCCAAGTCTCGCGGACAAGCACAGATACGCAGTATTTT. Protein product: CASSQVSRTSTDTQYF.

The rearrangement links TRBV7-9 to TRBJ1-2; 8 bases line up with TRBD1. CDR1 and CDR2 from the germline V gene are SEHNR and FQNEAQ (reference sequence). The J segment lost 0 bases and the V segment lost 5 bases, leaving 5 bases of the junction unmatched. This CDR3 is built from 15 residues. The CDR3: CASSRRTGTNYGYTF. The DNA of the CDR3 is TGTGCCAGCAGCCGACGGACAGGGACTAACTATGGCTACACCTTC.

This clonotype was counted a few times. V is TRBV27 and J is TRBJ2-5; no clear D gene. Trimming shortened V by 0 bases and J by 3 bases, and 8 bases separated the two germline ends. The germline gives CDR1 MNHEY, CDR2 SMNVEV (reference sequence). This CDR3 contains 14 residues. CDR3 protein: CASSLSPKEETQYF. The CDR3 DNA reads TGTGCCAGCAGTTTATCCCCAAAGGAAGAGACCCAGTACTTC.

The chain links TRBV29-1 to TRBJ2-3; D remains unclear. Germline CDR1 reads SQVTM; CDR2 reads ANQGSEA. Deletions cut 8 bases from V and 2 bases from J, with 14 bases between. There are 13 residues in the CDR3. CDR3 bases: TGCAGCCCGTTGTACTCTGACACAGATACGCAGTATTTT. It specifies CSPLYSDTDTQYF.

This clonotype was observed a handful of times. This rearrangement joins TRBV7-7 to TRBJ2-5; no clear D. CDR1 is SSHAT and CDR2 is FNYEAQ in the germline V gene (reference sequence). Trimming removed 6 bases at V and 2 bases at J, with 16 bases between. The CDR3 totals 15 residues. CDR3 loop: CASSYRLLPQETQYF. In DNA, the CDR3 is TGTGCCAGCAGTTACAGACTTTTACCTCAAGAGACCCAGTACTTC.

A few counts support this clonotype. This rearrangement joins TRBV29-1 to TRBJ2-5; no clear D. V gave up 3 bases and J gave up 0 bases, with 8 bases separating them. This CDR3 region has 13 residues. CDR1 is SQVTM and CDR2 is ANQGSEA in the germline V gene. The CDR3 nucleotides read TGCAGCGTTGATCAGGAGAACCAAGAGACCCAGTACTTC. Protein sequence: CSVDQENQETQYF.

J is TRBJ2-7 and V is TRBV7-2; D tentatively fits TRBD1 or TRBD2 (6 bases each). V shed 4 bases and J shed 4 bases, with 14 bases lying between them. CDR3 size: 14 residues. Germline V gene sequence: CDR1 SGHTA, CDR2 FQGNSA. The CDR3 DNA follows: TGTGCCAGCAGCTGGGGGGCCGGTTATTACGAGCAGTACGTC. Its protein product is CASSWGAGYYEQYV.

The genes are TRBV6-2 or TRBV6-3 and TRBJ2-7, with D possibly matching TRBD2 (5 bases). V lost 2 bases and J 3 bases, leaving 11 bases between the germline ends. CDR1 and CDR2 (germline): MNHEY, SVGEGT. The CDR3 is 14 amino acids. CDR3 region: CASSYPGVGYEQYV. Here the CDR3 DNA reads TGTGCCAGCAGTTACCCCGGGGTTGGCTACGAGCAGTACGTC.

The rearrangement links TRBV5-6 to TRBJ2-2; D is uncertain. The CDR3 spans 16 residues. V lost 0 bases and J lost 1, with 10 bases in between. The germline V gene encodes CDR1 SGHDT and CDR2 YYEEEE. The CDR3 DNA reads as TGTGCCAGCAGCTTGGCGGTTCAAGGGAACACCGGGGAGCTGTTTTTT. Protein product: CASSLAVQGNTGELFF.

This clonotype was seen a handful of times. The gene calls are TRBV7-9 and TRBJ2-2, with 9 bases matching TRBD1. Germline V gives CDR1 SEHNR, CDR2 FQNEAQ (reference sequence). The CDR3 sequence is 16 residues long. V gave up 6 bases and J gave up 6 bases; unmatched junction bases: 11. CDR3 DNA sequence: TGTGCCAGCAGGCCCGCGGACAGGGGTAGCGCCGGGGAGCTGTTTTTT. Translated: CASRPADRGSAGELFF. The whole variable domain, remainder taken from reference TRBV7-9 and TRBJ2-2, is DTGVSQNPRHKITKRGQNVTFRCDPISEHNRLYWYRQTLGQGPEFLTYFQNEAQLEKSRLLSDRFSAERPKGSFSTLEIQRTEQGDSAMYLCASRPADRGSAGELFFGEGSRLTVL.

This clonotype was seen a handful of times. CDR3 DNA sequence: TGTGCCAGCAGCTTCGGGACAGTAAACACCGGGGAGCTGTTTTTT. Residues: CASSFGTVNTGELFF. This chain connects TRBV11-2 to TRBJ2-2; 7 bases match TRBD1. With V trimmed by 3 bases and J by 2 bases, 3 bases remained unmatched. This CDR3 region has 15 residues. The V gene's germline CDR1 is SGHAT and CDR2 FQNNGV.

This chain joins TRBV7-8 and TRBJ2-2, with D tentatively TRBD1 or TRBD2 (5 bases each). Trimming took off 0 bases at V and 3 bases at J, with 8 bases between the two ends. In germline, CDR1 is SGHVS, CDR2 FQNEAQ. There are 15 residues in the CDR3. This chain's CDR3 is CASSLAGAYTGELFF. In DNA, the CDR3 is TGTGCCAGCAGCTTAGCCGGGGCCTACACCGGGGAGCTGTTTTTT.

This clonotype appeared a few times. The rearrangement joins TRBV6-2 or TRBV6-3 to TRBJ2-1; D is unclear. There are 12 residues in the CDR3. Germline V lookup: CDR1 MNHEY, CDR2 SVGEGT. V was cut by 0 bases and J by 7 bases, with 4 bases left in between. CDR3: CASSYSWNEQFF. DNA of the CDR3: TGTGCCAGCAGTTACTCGTGGAATGAGCAGTTCTTC.

This clonotype was detected only a few times. The V gene is TRBV5-5, the J gene TRBJ1-5; D not resolved. This CDR3 has 17 residues. Per germline, CDR1 SGHKS and CDR2 YYEKEE (reference sequence). The germline V and J ends were trimmed by 0 bases and 2 bases, with 15 bases remaining between them. The CDR3 DNA reads as TGTGCCAGCAGCTTGGGTCTGGGCGCTTCGGGCAATCAGCCCCAGCATTTT. As protein: CASSLGLGASGNQPQHF.

The sample holds a few counts of this clonotype. The chain couples TRBV12-3 or TRBV12-4 to TRBJ2-1; D gene unclear. The V end lost 5 bases, the J end lost 5 bases, and 13 bases lay between the germline ends. CDR3 length equals 14 residues. The CDR3 DNA sequence: TGTGCCAGCAGTGCGGTGGGCTTAGACAATGAGCAGTTCTTC. Its translation is CASSAVGLDNEQFF.